This T cell receptor beta chain was obtained from a study of blood T cell repertoires in COVID-19. Study details: From T cells, B-cell-depleted T cells, or PBMCs came the material, which was cDNA or gDNA.

As originally analysed: Reference gene primer amplification yielded estimated nucleated cell counts. Produced via immunoSEQ multiplex PCR; TCRdb's table is partial and in-frame only. V, J and clone size are those of that table, while D and trimming were read from the DNA. The sample has 100,000 to 150,000 clones, 82% seen once. Sequenced material: peripheral blood. The sequence derives from a human donor in a cohort sampled during active COVID-19.

CDR3 region: CASSQQQLSETTNEKLFF. CDR3 coding DNA: TGTGCCAGCTCACAACAACAATTATCGGAGACAACTAATGAAAAACTGTTTTTT. The chain recombines TRBV18 with TRBJ1-4; no definite D call. Germline CDR1 reads KGHSH; CDR2 reads LQKENI. V was pared by 4 bases and J by 0 bases, with 18 bases between. This CDR3 spans 18 amino acids.